The 9 T cell receptor beta chains given below trace back to one sample, sequenced in a study of T cell responses to AZD1222 COVID-19 vaccine. Sequencing used immunoSEQ multiplex PCR; TCRdb keeps in-frame clones, though not all of them. The repertoire holds fewer than 35,000 clones, with 80% to 95% as singletons. Here the sequenced sample was peripheral blood, taken on day 0 of AZD1222 vaccination. The receptors shown here come from an adult in good health.

The chain employs TRBV27 and TRBJ1-2, with D unclear. V lost 1 base, J lost 4 bases, and 13 bases lay in between. Germline loops: CDR1 MNHEY, CDR2 SMNVEV (reference sequence). This CDR3 comprises 15 residues. The CDR3 here is CASSLLPTSGYGYTF. Written as DNA, the CDR3 is TGTGCCAGCAGTTTATTGCCCACGTCAGGCTATGGCTACACCTTC.

The chain links TRBV24-1 to TRBJ2-1; 7 bases line up with TRBD1. The CDR3 extends over 13 amino acids. Germline V CDR1 and CDR2: KGHDR, SFDVKD. Trimming took 4 bases from V and 10 from J; bases not matched to a gene: 6. The CDR3 nucleotides are TGTGCCACCAGTGAATGGGACAGACCAGAGCAGTTCTTC. This translates into CATSEWDRPEQFF.

This rearrangement joins TRBV19 to TRBJ2-5; maybe TRBD1 (6 bases). The length of the CDR3 is 13 residues. Germline CDR1 reads LNHDA; CDR2 reads SQIVND (reference sequence). V was clipped by 3 bases and J by 3 bases, with 8 bases between them. In nucleotides, the CDR3 is TGTGCCAGTAGTATTTCAGGGGAAGAGACCCAGTACTTC. Its protein is CASSISGEETQYF.

The chain recombines TRBV29-1 with TRBJ2-7; 9 bases are a match to TRBD1. Losses at the gene ends were 3 bases for V and 6 bases for J; bases not matched to a gene: 9. Germline assignment: CDR1 SQVTM and CDR2 ANQGSEA. The CDR3 is 14 amino acids. The CDR3 DNA reads as TGCAGCGTTGAGCCGGGACAGGGCCGGGCCGAGCAGTACTTC. Protein: CSVEPGQGRAEQYF.

V is TRBV6-5 and J is TRBJ1-2, with D tentatively TRBD1 (5 bases). The V end lost 6 bases, the J end lost 7 bases, and 15 bases lay between the germline ends. The CDR3 spans 13 residues. CDR1 and CDR2 from the germline V gene are MNHEY and SVGAGI. The CDR3 DNA follows: TGTGCCAGCAGGGCCACTAGGGGATTTGGCTACACCTTC. Its protein is CASRATRGFGYTF.

This clone was seen once. V is TRBV7-2 and J is TRBJ1-2; weak D call: TRBD1 (5 bases). This CDR3 has 16 residues. Deletions cut 2 bases from V and 8 bases from J, with 21 bases between. Looked up from germline, CDR1 is SGHTA and CDR2 is FQGNSA. Here the CDR3 reads CASSLSGAISYKGYTF. CDR3 bases: TGTGCCAGCAGCTTATCTGGGGCCATATCATACAAGGGCTACACCTTC.

The rearrangement joins TRBV11-2 to TRBJ1-6; D unresolved. The length of the CDR3 is 12 residues. In germline, CDR1 is SGHAT, CDR2 FQNNGV. V was trimmed by 1 base and J by 14 bases, leaving 9 bases between them. The CDR3 loop is CASSLVFKSLHF. The CDR3 nucleotides are TGTGCCAGCAGCTTAGTATTCAAGTCCCTCCACTTT.

The V call is TRBV29-1, the J call TRBJ2-5; no definite D call. The V end lost 0 bases, the J end lost 5 bases, and 7 bases lay between the germline ends. The CDR3 runs 12 residues. Germline loops: CDR1 SQVTM, CDR2 ANQGSEA. CDR3 DNA sequence: TGCAGCGTTGAAGATCCTGCCGAGACCCAGTACTTC. Its translation: CSVEDPAETQYF.

This sequence joins TRBV29-1 and TRBJ1-1; D gene unclear. The germline V gene has CDR1 SQVTM and CDR2 ANQGSEA. The CDR3 consists of 13 residues. The V end was cut by 4 bases, the J end by 1 base, with 10 bases between. The CDR3 sequence is CSVVGPGNTEAFF. DNA for the CDR3: TGCAGCGTTGTTGGTCCGGGGAACACTGAAGCTTTCTTT.